This is a list of T cell receptor beta chains from one sample in a study of shared clonotypes between healthy human individuals. Clones were sequenced by immunoSEQ multiplex PCR, and TCRdb holds only the in-frame ones, with some missing. The table includes more than 1 million clones, 75% to 85% detected once. The sequenced sample was memory CD4+ T cells from PBMCs. The receptors stem from a man between 18 and 35 years old in good health. Some clones in this sample may be carry-over from other donors' samples. CDR3s include the opening cysteine and the closing phenylalanine or tryptophan. D genes are given only for firm matches. Where a row states a size, it is once, few, many or the class of an expanded clone; other rows omit it.

NA,NA,TRBV18,TRBJ2-1,15,TGTGCCAGCTCACTAACTACCTCATACGACAATGAGCAGTTCTTC,CASSLTTSYDNEQFF
NA,once,TRBV5-1,TRBJ2-3,17,TGCGCCAGCAGCTTGGTTCGCGCGGGAACTAGCACAGATACGCAGTATTTT,CASSLVRAGTSTDTQYF
NA,NA,TRBV7-3,TRBJ2-1,13,TGTGCCAGCAGCTTAAATAGACTAGGCATGCAGTTCTTC,CASSLNRLGMQFF
TRBD1,once,TRBV6-6,TRBJ1-2,15,TGTGCCAGCACACCTACCCAGGGGGCCTTATATGGCTACACCTTC,CASTPTQGALYGYTF
TRBD2,NA,TRBV6-1,TRBJ2-5,14,TGTGCCAGCAGTGGGGGTAGGGAGGGGGAGACCCAGTACTTC,CASSGGREGETQYF
NA,NA,TRBV7-9,TRBJ1-5,12,TGTGCCAGCAGCTTGGCCACTCAGCCCCAGCATTTT,CASSLATQPQHF
NA,NA,TRBV20-1,TRBJ2-1,11,TGCAGTGCTGGGCGGGTGAGCGAGCAGTTCTTC,CSAGRVSEQFF
NA,NA,TRBV6-5,TRBJ2-5,14,TGTGCCAGCAGCCGGCGACAGACCCAAGAGACCCAGTACTTC,CASSRRQTQETQYF
TRBD1,NA,TRBV19,TRBJ2-1,15,TGTGCCAGTAGTGTGGACAGGGGGTCGTACAATGAGCAGTTCTTC,CASSVDRGSYNEQFF
TRBD2,NA,TRBV5-4,TRBJ2-5,13,TGTGCCAGCAGCGTACCGGGACTAGGAACCCAGTACTTC,CASSVPGLGTQYF
NA,NA,TRBV18,TRBJ2-7,16,TGTGCCAGCTCACCAGTAGCGACCTTTGACCTAAACGAGCAGTACTTC,CASSPVATFDLNEQYF
NA,once,TRBV10-3,TRBJ2-5,12,TGTGCCATCAGTGAGTCGGGGGGACGGCAGTACTTC,CAISESGGRQYF
NA,NA,TRBV7-3,TRBJ2-2,16,TGTGCCAGCAGCTTAGTAGGGGACCTGAACACCGGGGAGCTGTTTTTT,CASSLVGDLNTGELFF
NA,once,TRBV28,TRBJ2-3,17,TGTGCCAGCAGTTCCCCCGGGTGGGGCGAGGGTCCAGATACGCAGTATTTT,CASSSPGWGEGPDTQYF
NA,NA,TRBV18,TRBJ1-2,12,TGTGCCAGCTCTGACAGCCCCGGTGGCTACACCTTC,CASSDSPGGYTF
NA,NA,TRBV11-3,TRBJ2-7,11,TGTGCCAGCATGGCGGGGTACGAGCAGTACTTC,CASMAGYEQYF
NA,NA,TRBV5-1,TRBJ2-2,15,TGCGCCAGCAGCTTGGGGACTGGGAACACCGGGGAGCTGTTTTTT,CASSLGTGNTGELFF
NA,once,TRBV18,TRBJ2-1,15,TGTGCCAGCTCACCGGATACAGGCTTTTACAATGAGCAGTTCTTC,CASSPDTGFYNEQFF
TRBD1,NA,TRBV27,TRBJ1-1,16,TGTGCCAGCAGTTCAAGACAGGGGTTGGGGAACACTGAAGCTTTCTTT,CASSSRQGLGNTEAFF
NA,NA,TRBV7-2,TRBJ2-3,15,TGTGCCAGCAGCCCCACGTGGCAACGGTCAGGTACGCAGTATTTT,CASSPTWQRSGTQYF
NA,NA,TRBV28,TRBJ1-2,12,TGTGCCAGCAGCTTGCAGGCCTATGGCTACACCTTC,CASSLQAYGYTF
NA,NA,TRBV5-6,TRBJ1-3,16,TGTGCCAGCAGCCTGCTTGCGGCAGGGTCTGGAAACACCATATATTTT,CASSLLAAGSGNTIYF
NA,few,TRBV6-6,TRBJ2-7,12,TGTGCCAGCAGTTACTCACAGGTAGAGCAGTACTTC,CASSYSQVEQYF
NA,many,TRBV29-1,TRBJ1-1,12,TGCAGCGGCCTCAGGGGTCTCACTGAAGCTTTCTTT,CSGLRGLTEAFF
NA,NA,TRBV9,TRBJ2-7,14,TGTGCCAGCAGCGTACGGGCAGGGCCCTACGAGCAGTACTTC,CASSVRAGPYEQYF
NA,NA,TRBV27,TRBJ2-3,16,TGTGCCAGCAGTTTATTCCTTACAGGGTTCACAGATACGCAGTATTTT,CASSLFLTGFTDTQYF
NA,NA,TRBV28,TRBJ2-5,11,TGTGCCAGCAGGACAAGGGAGACCCAGTACTTC,CASRTRETQYF
NA,NA,TRBV7-9,TRBJ2-7,14,TGTGCCAGCAGCTTAATGCAGGGTGTATACGAGCAGTACTTC,CASSLMQGVYEQYF